Listed here are 5 T cell receptor beta chains from one sample, sequenced in a study of control samples from healthy donors and cancer patients. Clones were read by immunoSEQ multiplex PCR, and TCRdb kept only the in-frame ones, dropping some. The sample has 90,000 or so clones; approximately 90% are singletons. The specimen sequenced was blood. The receptors derive from a woman between 65 and 79 years old in good health.

This clone was recorded only once. The chain combines TRBV2 with TRBJ2-7, with TRBD2 as a possible D gene (6 bases). Trimming removed 0 bases from V and 12 bases from J, with 12 bases in between. The CDR3 has 12 residues. Germline-derived CDR1 and CDR2 are SNHLY and FYNNEI. CDR3 DNA: TGTGCCAGCAGTGAAGCGCGGGGCCACCTGTACTTC. Translated: CASSEARGHLYF. The variable domain in full, completed from reference TRBV2 and TRBJ2-7, reads EPEVTQTPSHQVTQMGQEVILRCVPISNHLYFYWYRQILGQKVEFLVSFYNNEISEKSEIFDDQFSVERPDGSNFTLKIRSTKLEDSAMYFCASSEARGHLYFGPGTRLTVT.

The CDR3 loop reads CASSLAAGSNQPQHF. CDR3 sequence (DNA): TGTGCCAGCAGTCTGGCAGCGGGTAGCAATCAGCCCCAGCATTTT. This sequence joins TRBV28 and TRBJ1-5; D remains unclear. Per germline, CDR1 MDHEN and CDR2 SYDVKM. This CDR3 spans 15 amino acids. V was clipped by 5 bases and J by 0 bases, with 11 bases between them.

V gene TRBV5-5 combines with J gene TRBJ1-6; D remains ambiguous. Germline CDR1 is SGHKS and CDR2 is YYEKEE (reference sequence). Trimming shortened V by 2 bases and J by 7 bases, and 13 bases separated the two germline ends. The CDR3 has 15 residues. The CDR3 reads CASSFPSSGNSPLHF. The CDR3 DNA is TGTGCCAGCAGCTTCCCTTCCTCGGGCAATTCACCCCTCCACTTT.

V is TRBV7-9 and J is TRBJ2-5; maybe TRBD1 (6 bases). The V end was cut by 3 bases, the J end by 2 bases, with 10 bases between. CDR3 size: 14 residues. Germline V CDR1 and CDR2: SEHNR, FQNEAQ (reference sequence). CDR3 sequence reads: CASSLDGQQETQYF. CDR3 sequence (DNA): TGTGCCAGCAGCTTGGACGGACAGCAAGAGACCCAGTACTTC.

The chain is built from TRBV6-1 and TRBJ1-5, with a weak D call TRBD1 (5 bases). Germline values: CDR1 MNHNS, CDR2 SASEGT. The CDR3 has 13 amino acids. V lost 3 bases, J lost 7 bases, and 10 bases lay in between. CDR3 nucleotides: TGTGCCAGCAGTGAGCAGGGAGGGCAGCCCCAGCATTTT. Protein: CASSEQGGQPQHF.